The 8 T cell receptor beta chains below were found in one sample sequenced in a study of Ad26.COV2.S vaccination and SARS-CoV-2 variants. The table came from immunoSEQ multiplex PCR; TCRdb's copy has only in-frame clones and leaves some out. The sample includes about 350,000 clones, about 88% seen only once; the top ten take about 3.3%. Regarding treatment: roughly 19 received Ad26.COV2.S at low or high dose, single or two shots; 5 received placebo; per-sample allocation not given. Samples came from day 63 after the first vaccine or placebo injection. The sample consisted of peripheral blood, taken in a trial of Ad26.COV2.S vaccine versus placebo. All receptors derive from a person between 18 and 65 years old who received the Ad26.COV2.S COVID-19 vaccine or a placebo.

The DNA for the CDR3 is TGTGCCAGCAGCTTCTCAGGGGGCCCTCGCGAGCAGTACTTC. Its translation: CASSFSGGPREQYF. The genes are TRBV7-2 and TRBJ2-7, with 8 bases fitting TRBD1. After removal of 3 bases from V and 6 bases from J, the junction contained 7 bases not matched to a gene. There are 14 residues in the CDR3. The germline CDR1 and CDR2 sequences are SGHTA and FQGNSA.

In this sample, this clone turned up a few times. The chain carries TRBV7-6 and TRBJ2-7; TRBD2 agrees at 14 bases. This CDR3 comprises 18 residues. Germline loops: CDR1 SGHVS, CDR2 FNYEAQ. With 1 base clipped from V and 1 base from J, the junction kept 6 bases outside the gene matches. The CDR3 nucleotides are TGTGCCAGCAGCTTAGGACTAGCGGGAGGGCCCAATTCCTACGAGCAGTACTTC. This gives the protein CASSLGLAGGPNSYEQYF.

This chain uses TRBV7-2 with TRBJ2-2; D might be TRBD1 (5 bases). The CDR3 loop spans 15 amino acids. Germline values: CDR1 SGHTA, CDR2 FQGNSA. V gave up 2 bases and J gave up 4 bases, with 11 bases separating them. The CDR3 here is CASSLWGRGTGELFF. CDR3 nucleotides: TGTGCCAGCAGCTTATGGGGCAGAGGCACCGGGGAGCTGTTTTTT.

The V and J genes are TRBV29-1 and TRBJ2-1; tentatively, D is TRBD2 (5 bases). V dropped 2 bases and J dropped 0 bases, with 14 bases sitting between them. Germline CDR1 is SQVTM and CDR2 is ANQGSEA. CDR3 length: 16 amino acids. This CDR3 reads CSVELTLSGSYNEQFF. The CDR3 DNA reads as TGCAGCGTTGAACTGACCCTGAGCGGCTCCTACAATGAGCAGTTCTTC.

The chain has TRBV18 and TRBJ2-7; 13 nucleotides agree with TRBD2. The junction had 14 bases not matched to a gene; V was cut back by 6 bases and J by 3 bases. Germline V gene lookup returns CDR1 KGHSH and CDR2 LQKENI. There are 18 residues in the CDR3. The CDR3 region has the DNA TGTGCCAGCTCGCCCATAGGACTAGCGGGGGCCATTGACTACGAGCAGTACTTC. It is translated as CASSPIGLAGAIDYEQYF.

CDR3 sequence reads: CASSLGGLSNQPQHF. The DNA of the CDR3 is TGTGCCAGCAGCTTGGGGGGCCTAAGCAATCAGCCCCAGCATTTT. V usage is TRBV5-6 and J usage is TRBJ1-5; the D gene is possibly TRBD1 (5 bases). CDR3 length: 15 residues. Germline CDR1 SGHDT, CDR2 YYEEEE. With 0 bases removed from V and 1 base from J, the gap between germline ends came to 8 bases. The whole variable domain, filled in from reference TRBV5-6 and TRBJ1-5, reads DAGVTQSPTHLIKTRGQQVTLRCSPKSGHDTVSWYQQALGQGPQFIFQYYEEEERQRGNFPDRFSGHQFPNYSSELNVNALLLGDSALYLCASSLGGLSNQPQHFGDGTRLSIL.

This sequence joins TRBV19 and TRBJ2-3; D not certain. V was pared by 6 bases and J by 2 bases, with 9 bases between. CDR1 is LNHDA and CDR2 is SQIVND in the germline V gene (reference sequence). CDR3 length equals 13 residues. CDR3 in amino acids: CASRVEYTDTQYF. Here the CDR3 DNA reads TGTGCCAGTAGGGTGGAGTACACAGATACGCAGTATTTT.

The rearrangement joins TRBV11-2 to TRBJ1-5; D unclear. Trimming pared 5 bases from V and 1 base from J, leaving 3 bases between. This CDR3 comprises 12 residues. Germline V gives CDR1 SGHAT, CDR2 FQNNGV. The CDR3 bases are TGTGCCAGCAGCGCGAGCAATCAGCCCCAGCATTTT. It translates to CASSASNQPQHF.